The 19 T cell receptor beta chains in this list originate from one sample, sequenced in a study of blood T cell repertoires in COVID-19. Assay used: immunoSEQ multiplex PCR; TCRdb lists only in-frame clones, some missing. The profile shows tens of thousands of clones, roughly 90% of them singletons. Material: peripheral blood. These receptor sequences come from a human donor in a cohort sampled during active COVID-19.

The rearrangement joins TRBV7-2 to TRBJ2-7, with D perhaps matching TRBD1 (6 bases). The CDR3 has 14 residues. Trimming removed 2 bases from V and 3 bases from J, with 11 bases in between. Germline lookup yields CDR1 SGHTA and CDR2 FQGNSA. The CDR3 sequence is CASSLRTENYEQYF. In DNA, the CDR3 is TGTGCCAGCAGCTTAAGGACAGAGAACTACGAGCAGTACTTC.

The chain has TRBV5-8 and TRBJ1-5; the D is unclear. The germline V gene has CDR1 SGHTS and CDR2 YDEGEE. V was clipped by 4 bases and J by 1 base, with 12 bases between them. The CDR3 runs to 15 residues. The CDR3 DNA reads as TGTGCCAGCAGCGTCGTCTGGCAGAGCAATCAGCCCCAGCATTTT. Residues: CASSVVWQSNQPQHF. Drawing the rest from reference TRBV5-8 and TRBJ1-5, the complete variable domain is EAGVTQSPTHLIKTRGQQATLRCSPISGHTSVYWYQQALGLGLQFLLWYDEGEERNRGNFPPRFSGRQFPNYSSELNVNALELEDSALYLCASSVVWQSNQPQHFGDGTRLSIL.

This clone was counted once. This sequence joins TRBV4-3 and TRBJ2-5; 10 nucleotides align to TRBD2. This CDR3 comprises 18 residues. From germline, CDR1 is LGHNA and CDR2 YSLEER. The J segment lost 5 bases and the V segment lost 0 bases, leaving 12 bases of the junction unmatched. CDR3 in amino acids: CASSQDLGASGRPETQYF. The CDR3 coding sequence is TGCGCCAGCAGCCAAGATCTTGGGGCTAGCGGGAGACCGGAGACCCAGTACTTC.

This chain joins TRBV28 and TRBJ1-2; D possibly corresponds to TRBD1 (5 bases). This CDR3 comprises 16 residues. The germline V gene has CDR1 MDHEN and CDR2 SYDVKM. Trimming removed 4 bases at V and 0 bases at J, with 15 bases between. The CDR3 sequence: CASSSGVGEANYGYTF. The CDR3 DNA follows: TGTGCCAGCAGTTCCGGGGTAGGGGAGGCTAACTATGGCTACACCTTC.

The chain links TRBV6-5 to TRBJ2-3, with 10 bases fitting TRBD2. The CDR3 loop spans 14 amino acids. V shed 5 bases and J 5 bases; nucleotides not matched to a gene: 4. Germline lookup yields CDR1 MNHEY and CDR2 SVGAGI. The CDR3 loop reads CASSLSGRRDTQYF. The CDR3 nucleotides are TGTGCCAGCAGTCTTAGCGGGAGGAGAGATACGCAGTATTTT.

CDR3: CASTSGPDTGTFF. The CDR3 DNA follows: TGTGCCAGCACCTCGGGTCCGGACACTGGGACTTTCTTT. The gene calls are TRBV28 and TRBJ1-1; weak D call: TRBD1 (5 bases). The V gene's germline CDR1 is MDHEN and CDR2 SYDVKM. This CDR3 is 13 amino acids long. V was shortened by 7 bases and J by 12 bases, with 21 bases between the two germline ends.

The chain employs TRBV30 and TRBJ2-7; TRBD1 matches at 8 bases. V shed 0 bases, J shed 2 bases, and the junction held 6 bases outside the gene matches. The CDR3 loop spans 15 amino acids. CDR1 GTSNPN and CDR2 SVGIG come from the germline V gene (reference sequence). CDR3 sequence: CAWSVWDRTTYEQYF. The CDR3 nucleotides read TGTGCCTGGAGTGTATGGGACAGGACTACCTACGAGCAGTACTTC.

The chain has TRBV7-8 and TRBJ1-1, with D unclear. The CDR3 totals 14 residues. V lost 1 base to trimming and J lost 4 bases, with 10 bases between them. Germline assignment: CDR1 SGHVS and CDR2 FQNEAQ. The CDR3 reads CASSLELGSTEAFF. The CDR3 nucleotides read TGTGCCAGCAGCTTAGAGTTGGGGAGCACTGAAGCTTTCTTT.

This rearrangement joins TRBV7-9 to TRBJ2-1, with D uncertain. Per germline, CDR1 SEHNR and CDR2 FQNEAQ (reference sequence). CDR3 length equals 11 residues. Between the trimmed V and J ends, which lost 1 base and 9 bases, there was a span of 4 bases. The CDR3 coding sequence is TGTGCCAGCAGCTTAGAGAGTGAGCAGTTCTTC. It specifies CASSLESEQFF.

The CDR3 coding sequence is TGTGCCAGCAGCTCTATCGGACAGGGGAACACTGAAGCTTTCTTT. Translated, it gives CASSSIGQGNTEAFF. The chain links TRBV7-9 to TRBJ1-1; 8 nucleotides align to TRBD1. The germline gives CDR1 SEHNR, CDR2 FQNEAQ (reference sequence). Trimming took 4 bases from V and 1 from J; bases not matched to a gene: 5. The CDR3 runs to 15 residues.

The chain joins TRBV2 to TRBJ1-1, with a possible D match to TRBD1 (6 bases). Germline V gene sequence: CDR1 SNHLY, CDR2 FYNNEI. The CDR3 runs 14 residues. V dropped 8 bases and J dropped 0 bases, with 13 bases sitting between them. The DNA of the CDR3 is TGTGCCAGCGAGGGGGTGGATATGAACACTGAAGCTTTCTTT. It translates to CASEGVDMNTEAFF.

V is TRBV25-1 and J is TRBJ1-2; TRBD1 might be the D (5 bases). Germline CDR1 MGHDK, CDR2 SYGVNS. V was clipped by 5 bases and J by 2 bases, with 12 bases between them. This CDR3 comprises 14 residues. This CDR3 reads CASSWSDSNYGYTF. CDR3 DNA: TGTGCCAGCAGTTGGTCAGACAGCAACTATGGCTACACCTTC.

The chain links TRBV30 to TRBJ2-2; the D gene is possibly TRBD1 (5 bases). The V and J ends lost 3 bases and 1 base respectively, with 9 bases between them. Germline CDR1 and CDR2: GTSNPN and SVGIG (reference sequence). The CDR3 has 14 residues. This CDR3 reads CAWRRTGNTGELFF. CDR3 nucleotides: TGTGCCTGGAGAAGAACAGGGAACACCGGGGAGCTGTTTTTT.

This chain links TRBV6-2 or TRBV6-3 with TRBJ2-7, with 9 positions matching TRBD2. Per the germline V gene, CDR1 is MNHEY and CDR2 is SVGEGT. V lost 1 base, J lost 5 bases, and 15 bases stayed unmatched. The CDR3 runs 18 residues. CDR3 in amino acids: CASSYYSAGGPFFDEQYF. The CDR3 coding sequence is TGTGCCAGCAGTTACTATTCGGCGGGAGGGCCCTTTTTCGACGAGCAGTACTTC.

This chain connects TRBV6-6 to TRBJ2-5, with no clear D. The CDR3 has 13 amino acids. The V end was cut by 5 bases, the J end by 5 bases, with 12 bases between. Germline V CDR1 and CDR2: MNHNY, SVGAGI (reference sequence). As DNA, the CDR3 is TGTGCCAGCAGTCCCCCTACCGGGGAGACCCAGTACTTC. It encodes CASSPPTGETQYF.

The rearrangement links TRBV7-8 to TRBJ2-1; tentative D call: TRBD1 (6 bases). Germline CDR1 SGHVS, CDR2 FQNEAQ. V was cut by 5 bases and J by 0 bases, with 11 bases left in between. The CDR3 has 15 amino acids. CDR3 sequence: CASSIDRSSYNEQFF. As DNA, the CDR3 is TGTGCCAGCAGCATCGACAGGAGCTCCTACAATGAGCAGTTCTTC.

The rearrangement uses TRBV25-1 and TRBJ2-7, with a possible D match to TRBD1 (6 bases). Per the germline V gene, CDR1 is MGHDK and CDR2 is SYGVNS. The germline V and J ends were trimmed by 0 bases and 7 bases, with 10 bases remaining between them. This CDR3 comprises 13 residues. CDR3 protein: CASSEYRQGEQYF. The CDR3, as DNA: TGTGCCAGCAGTGAATATCGCCAGGGGGAGCAGTACTTC.

J is TRBJ2-7 and V is TRBV5-1; D is possibly TRBD2 (5 bases). Between the trimmed V and J ends, which lost 3 bases and 5 bases, there was a span of 15 bases. Germline V gene lookup returns CDR1 SGHRS and CDR2 YFSETQ. This CDR3 region has 14 residues. CDR3 nucleotides: TGCGCCAGCAGCTCCGGACTGAAGCTCAACGAGCAGTACTTC. It specifies CASSSGLKLNEQYF.

The chain has TRBV5-6 and TRBJ2-7; a weak D match, TRBD1 (5 bases). Trimming left V 5 bases short and J 2 bases short, with 14 bases between. The CDR3 sequence is 14 residues long. Germline CDR1 and CDR2: SGHDT and YYEEEE. CDR3 amino acids: CASSRAQVTYEQYF. The CDR3 DNA is TGTGCCAGCAGTCGGGCACAGGTGACCTACGAGCAGTACTTC.